These 18 T cell receptor beta chains share one sample of origin, sequenced in a study of blood T cell repertoires in COVID-19 (dated by TCRdb to 2019 to 2021). The protocol used for the library was the immunoSEQ multiplex PCR assay. TCRdb took this table from immuneACCESS and kept in-frame rearrangements with V and J called. Such tables lack part of the clones; where checked against another copy, unresolved V genes explain under half of the gap, and the rest is unexplained. The sample table shows approximately 170,000 clones, and around 81% are seen once. The top ten constitute approximately 6% of the sample. Sequencing input: PBMCs or T cells enriched from blood (not recorded which). The receptors come from a middle-aged man who had recovered from COVID-19.

The rearrangement uses TRBV2 and TRBJ1-6; D may be TRBD1 (5 bases). The germline V and J ends were trimmed by 3 bases and 7 bases, with 13 bases remaining between them. There are 15 residues in the CDR3. Germline V CDR1 and CDR2: SNHLY, FYNNEI. The CDR3 DNA reads as TGTGCCAGCAGTGACTTCCCCGGGGGAAATTCACCCCTCCACTTT. Translated: CASSDFPGGNSPLHF.

In the case of this clone: A junction boundary mismatches the germline segment, possibly from a read error. This chain joins TRBV3-1 (or the pseudogene TRBV3-2) and TRBJ1-2, with TRBD1 matching over 9 bases. The CDR3 is 15 residues long. Germline V gene sequence: CDR1 LGHDT, CDR2 YNNKEL (reference sequence). CDR3 sequence (DNA): TGTGTCAGCAGCCAATGGACAGGGGAAGAGAATGGCTACACCTTC. Its translation: CVSSQWTGEENGYTF.

The chain uses TRBV19 and TRBJ2-5; tentatively, D is TRBD2 (6 bases). CDR3 length: 14 residues. V gave up 7 bases and J gave up 2 bases, with 14 bases separating them. The germline V gene encodes CDR1 LNHDA and CDR2 SQIVND (reference sequence). The CDR3, as DNA: TGTGCCAGTAACGAAAGACTAGAACAAGAGACCCAGTACTTC. Its protein is CASNERLEQETQYF.

The V and J genes are TRBV2 and TRBJ2-7, with 13 positions matching TRBD2. Germline loops: CDR1 SNHLY, CDR2 FYNNEI. The V gene end was trimmed by 7 bases and the J gene end by 5 bases; junction bases not matched to a gene: 5. The CDR3 is 14 amino acids. CDR3 residues: CASKTSGGINEQYF. The CDR3 DNA reads as TGTGCCAGCAAGACTAGCGGGGGGATTAACGAGCAGTACTTC. Full variable domain (missing parts from reference TRBV2 and TRBJ2-7): EPEVTQTPSHQVTQMGQEVILRCVPISNHLYFYWYRQILGQKVEFLVSFYNNEISEKSEIFDDQFSVERPDGSNFTLKIRSTKLEDSAMYFCASKTSGGINEQYFGPGTRLTVT.

This clone has a handful of counts. The chain combines TRBV14 with TRBJ2-2, with D perhaps matching TRBD2 (6 bases). The CDR3 has 18 amino acids. Germline CDR1 is SGHDN and CDR2 is FVKESK. Trimming stripped 4 bases from V and 7 bases from J, with 25 bases between. CDR3 residues: CASSPGTSGWRPHGELFF. The CDR3 bases are TGTGCCAGCAGCCCCGGGACTTCAGGGTGGCGTCCTCACGGGGAGCTGTTTTTT.

The chain uses TRBV5-1 and TRBJ1-2; weak D call: TRBD1 (6 bases). This CDR3 has 14 amino acids. From germline, CDR1 is SGHRS and CDR2 YFSETQ. Trimming pared 4 bases from V and 4 bases from J, leaving 14 bases between. The DNA of the CDR3 is TGCGCCAGCAGCCCCCGGTTGGACAGCTATGGCTACACCTTC. This gives the protein CASSPRLDSYGYTF.

The sample holds a few counts of this clone. V is TRBV9 and J is TRBJ2-1, with D possibly being TRBD2 (5 bases). Germline CDR1 and CDR2: SGDLS and YYNGEE. The V gene lost 4 bases and the J gene lost 4 bases, with 21 bases spanning the gap. CDR3 length: 17 residues. CDR3 sequence: CASSPRGSSSGYNEQFF. The DNA for the CDR3 is TGTGCCAGCAGCCCCCGGGGTAGTTCGTCGGGGTACAATGAGCAGTTCTTC.

The genes are TRBV30 and TRBJ1-2, with D possibly TRBD1 on 5 matching bases. This CDR3 has 12 residues. Trimming took off 0 bases at V and 10 bases at J, with 12 bases between the two ends. Germline CDR1 is GTSNPN and CDR2 is SVGIG (reference sequence). DNA of the CDR3: TGTGCCTGGAGTGTAAGACAGTCGATCTACACCTTC. Its translation: CAWSVRQSIYTF.

This chain links TRBV3-1 (or the pseudogene TRBV3-2) with TRBJ2-3; 9 bases map to TRBD2. V lost 5 bases to trimming and J lost 3 bases; unmatched junction nucleotides: 15. Germline assignment: CDR1 LGHDT and CDR2 YNNKEL (reference sequence). The CDR3 sequence is 18 residues long. The CDR3 sequence: CASSSPTGGGAGTDTQYF. The CDR3 coding sequence is TGTGCCAGCAGCTCCCCAACAGGCGGGGGGGCAGGGACAGATACGCAGTATTTT.

This sequence joins TRBV5-4 and TRBJ2-1; 10 bases agree with TRBD2. The CDR3 totals 16 residues. The germline V gene has CDR1 SGHNT and CDR2 YYREEE (reference sequence). V lost 1 base to trimming and J lost 8 bases; unmatched junction nucleotides: 9. Written as DNA, the CDR3 is TGTGCCAGCAGCTTGTCCGTAGCGGGGGGCCGGGATGAGCAGTTCTTC. It yields the protein CASSLSVAGGRDEQFF.

The rearrangement joins TRBV24-1 to TRBJ2-3; TRBD2 matches 9 bases. In germline, CDR1 is KGHDR, CDR2 SFDVKD. The length of the CDR3 is 17 residues. Trimming removed 5 bases from V and 0 bases from J; junction bases left unmatched: 8. The CDR3 is CATSGIAGATSTDTQYF. In DNA, the CDR3 is TGTGCCACCAGTGGAATAGCGGGGGCGACAAGCACAGATACGCAGTATTTT.

Only a few counts were recorded for this clone. The V call is TRBV12-5, the J call TRBJ2-1, with TRBD2 identical over 8 bases. The V gene end was trimmed by 3 bases and the J gene end by 3 bases; junction bases not matched to a gene: 4. Germline CDR1 is LGHNT and CDR2 is FRNRAP. The CDR3 is made up of 15 amino acids. This CDR3 reads CASGFGGDLYNEQFF. For the CDR3, the DNA is TGTGCTAGTGGTTTCGGGGGGGACCTCTACAATGAGCAGTTCTTC.

For the CDR3, the DNA is TGTGCCAGTAGTATGGCCGCCTCTGGAAACACCATATATTTT. Amino acid sequence: CASSMAASGNTIYF. The V call is TRBV19, the J call TRBJ1-3; D unresolved. V lost 3 bases, J lost 0 bases, and 6 bases lay in between. Germline V gene sequence: CDR1 LNHDA, CDR2 SQIVND (reference sequence). This CDR3 contains 14 residues.

This clone has only a few counts. The chain combines TRBV19 with TRBJ1-3, with 7 bases fitting TRBD1. Germline V CDR1 and CDR2: LNHDA, SQIVND (reference sequence). V lost 7 bases to trimming and J lost 1 base; unmatched junction nucleotides: 4. The CDR3 spans 14 residues. The CDR3 bases are TGTGCCAGTATCCCGACAGGGTCTGGAAACACCATATATTTT. Its protein product is CASIPTGSGNTIYF.

CDR3: CSVGTAKKLGSGTEAFF. In DNA, the CDR3 is TGCAGCGTTGGGACAGCCAAAAAATTAGGCTCGGGCACTGAAGCTTTCTTT. This chain connects TRBV29-1 to TRBJ1-1, with D possibly TRBD1 on 6 matching bases. With 4 bases removed from V and 4 bases from J, the gap between germline ends came to 25 bases. The CDR3 consists of 17 residues. From germline, CDR1 is SQVTM and CDR2 ANQGSEA.

This rearrangement joins TRBV2 to TRBJ2-1; 8 bases are a match to TRBD1. Germline CDR1 is SNHLY and CDR2 is FYNNEI. The CDR3 runs to 11 residues. The J segment lost 12 bases and the V segment lost 9 bases, leaving 7 bases of the junction unmatched. In DNA form, the CDR3 reads TGTGCCAGTACCAGGGGGCTAACGCAGTTCTTC. Amino acid sequence: CASTRGLTQFF. The full variable domain, with the rest looked up from reference TRBV2 and TRBJ2-1, is EPEVTQTPSHQVTQMGQEVILRCVPISNHLYFYWYRQILGQKVEFLVSFYNNEISEKSEIFDDQFSVERPDGSNFTLKIRSTKLEDSAMYFCASTRGLTQFFGPGTRLTVL.

This rearrangement joins TRBV7-2 to TRBJ2-3; TRBD2 is a possible D gene (7 bases). Germline V CDR1 and CDR2: SGHTA, FQGNSA. The CDR3 length is 14 residues. V shed 3 bases and J shed 3 bases, with 10 bases lying between them. The CDR3 sequence is CASSLGGPTDTQYF. The CDR3 DNA sequence: TGTGCCAGCAGCTTGGGGGGGCCAACAGATACGCAGTATTTT.

The table lists this clone with a few counts. The rearrangement joins TRBV14 to TRBJ2-7; no reliable D call. CDR1 SGHDN and CDR2 FVKESK come from the germline V gene. With 2 bases removed from V and 7 bases from J, the gap between germline ends came to 9 bases. This CDR3 comprises 12 residues. The CDR3 nucleotides are TGTGCCAGCAGCCAACAGTACGGGGAGCAGTACGTC. Translation: CASSQQYGEQYV.